This is a list of T cell receptor beta chains from one sample in a study of T cells in tuberculosis. Libraries were prepared by immunoSEQ multiplex PCR; TCRdb keeps only in-frame clonotypes and omits some of them. The sample shows 30,000 to 35,000 clones, roughly 92% of them seen only once. Sample: PBMCs. The receptors derive from a donor between 10 and 35 years old with latent tuberculosis or without tuberculosis infection. Some clones in this sample may be carry-over from other donors' samples. The CDR3 runs from the conserved cysteine through the conserved F or W. The D gene is left open where the match is weak. Size is stated for part of the rows, as once, few or many counts, or as a class when the clone is expanded.

CDR3 protein: CASSAGGGYEQYF
CDR3 DNA: TGTGCCAGCAGTGCTGGTGGCGGCTACGAGCAGTACTTC
clone size: NA
V gene: TRBV6-1
J gene: TRBJ2-7
D gene: NA

CDR3 protein: CASSSGTGATGELFF
CDR3 DNA: TGTGCCAGCAGCTCCGGGACAGGGGCTACCGGGGAGCTGTTTTTT
clone size: NA
V gene: TRBV9
J gene: TRBJ2-2
D gene: TRBD1

CDR3 protein: CASSLFQGENTEAFF
CDR3 DNA: TGTGCCAGCAGTTTATTTCAGGGGGAGAACACTGAAGCTTTCTTT
clone size: NA
V gene: TRBV27
J gene: TRBJ1-1
D gene: TRBD1

CDR3 protein: CASSPSGTSDPYEQYF
CDR3 DNA: TGTGCCAGCAGCCCTTCCGGGACTAGCGATCCCTACGAGCAGTACTTC
clone size: NA
V gene: TRBV28
J gene: TRBJ2-7
D gene: TRBD2

CDR3 protein: CASSSSGGTGAIKAFF
CDR3 DNA: TGTGCCAGCAGCTCATCCGGCGGGACAGGGGCGATCAAAGCTTTCTTT
clone size: NA
V gene: TRBV5-4
J gene: TRBJ1-1
D gene: TRBD1

CDR3 protein: CASSQEFATNEKLFF
CDR3 DNA: TGTGCCAGCAGCCAAGAGTTCGCAACTAATGAAAAACTGTTTTTT
clone size: NA
V gene: TRBV4-2
J gene: TRBJ1-4
D gene: NA

CDR3 protein: CASSTGGGPPNEQYF
CDR3 DNA: TGTGCCAGCAGCACGGGCGGGGGGCCCCCCAACGAGCAGTACTTC
clone size: NA
V gene: TRBV9
J gene: TRBJ2-7
D gene: TRBD2

CDR3 protein: CASSQVGRGSGSTDTQYF
CDR3 DNA: TGCGCCAGCAGCCAAGTAGGGCGGGGTAGCGGGAGTACAGATACGCAGTATTTT
clone size: NA
V gene: TRBV4-1
J gene: TRBJ2-3
D gene: TRBD2

CDR3 protein: CASRLGTLLGYGYTF
CDR3 DNA: TGTGCCAGCAGGCTCGGGACACTGCTAGGCTATGGCTACACCTTC
clone size: once
V gene: TRBV2
J gene: TRBJ1-2
D gene: NA

CDR3 protein: CASRGTHPFNEQFF
CDR3 DNA: TGTGCCAGCCGTGGGACTCATCCTTTCAATGAGCAGTTCTTC
clone size: NA
V gene: TRBV6-5
J gene: TRBJ2-1
D gene: NA

CDR3 protein: CASSLWSGGSFFDEQFF
CDR3 DNA: TGCGCCAGCAGCTTGTGGAGCGGGGGGTCCTTTTTCGATGAGCAGTTCTTC
clone size: NA
V gene: TRBV5-1
J gene: TRBJ2-1
D gene: TRBD2

CDR3 protein: CASSPRLAGVNEQFF
CDR3 DNA: TGTGCCAGCAGTCCAAGACTAGCGGGAGTCAATGAGCAGTTCTTC
clone size: NA
V gene: TRBV27
J gene: TRBJ2-1
D gene: TRBD2

CDR3 protein: CASRSTGSGNTIYF
CDR3 DNA: TGTGCCAGCAGATCGACAGGTTCAGGAAACACCATATATTTT
clone size: NA
V gene: TRBV2
J gene: TRBJ1-3
D gene: NA

CDR3 protein: CASSLRLAGVGQIRSNLYF
CDR3 DNA: TGTGCCAGCAGTTTACGACTAGCGGGAGTCGGACAGATACGCAGTAATCTGTATTTT
clone size: NA
V gene: TRBV27
J gene: TRBJ2-3
D gene: TRBD2

CDR3 protein: CASSSRTGGDPLYEQYF
CDR3 DNA: TGTGCCAGCAGCTCCCGGACAGGGGGCGATCCCCTCTACGAGCAGTACTTC
clone size: NA
V gene: TRBV7-9
J gene: TRBJ2-7
D gene: TRBD1

CDR3 protein: CASSVTGFSGNTIYF
CDR3 DNA: TGTGCCAGCAGCGTGACAGGGTTCTCTGGAAACACCATATATTTT
clone size: NA
V gene: TRBV11-2
J gene: TRBJ1-3
D gene: TRBD1

CDR3 protein: CASSPTSGTYNEQFF
CDR3 DNA: TGTGCCAGCAGCCCAACTAGCGGAACCTACAATGAGCAGTTCTTC
clone size: NA
V gene: TRBV4-2
J gene: TRBJ2-1
D gene: TRBD2

CDR3 protein: CASSLYAANTEAFF
CDR3 DNA: TGCGCCAGCAGCTTGTACGCGGCTAACACTGAAGCTTTCTTT
clone size: once
V gene: TRBV5-1
J gene: TRBJ1-1
D gene: NA

CDR3 protein: CASSEPYTHRAFGGYTF
CDR3 DNA: TGCGCCAGCAGTGAGCCTTATACCCACAGGGCCTTTGGTGGCTACACCTTC
clone size: NA
V gene: TRBV10-2
J gene: TRBJ1-2
D gene: NA

CDR3 protein: CASRRVSTDTQYF
CDR3 DNA: TGTGCCAGCAGGAGGGTTAGCACAGATACGCAGTATTTT
clone size: NA
V gene: TRBV2
J gene: TRBJ2-3
D gene: NA

CDR3 protein: CATGQGSIGTEAFF
CDR3 DNA: TGCGCCACCGGACAGGGAAGTATTGGGACTGAAGCTTTCTTT
clone size: NA
V gene: TRBV10-2
J gene: TRBJ1-1
D gene: TRBD1

CDR3 protein: CASSVAALAGAPDTQYF
CDR3 DNA: TGTGCCAGCAGCGTAGCGGCCCTAGCGGGAGCCCCAGATACGCAGTATTTT
clone size: NA
V gene: TRBV9
J gene: TRBJ2-3
D gene: TRBD2

CDR3 protein: CASVQTGPSNQPQHF
CDR3 DNA: TGTGCCAGCGTCCAGACAGGTCCGAGCAATCAGCCCCAGCATTTT
clone size: NA
V gene: TRBV28
J gene: TRBJ1-5
D gene: NA

CDR3 protein: CASSLRLQGGTEAFF
CDR3 DNA: TGCGCCAGCAGCTTACGACTCCAAGGAGGCACTGAAGCTTTCTTT
clone size: NA
V gene: TRBV5-1
J gene: TRBJ1-1
D gene: NA

CDR3 protein: CASSPQEGYYGYTF
CDR3 DNA: TGTGCCAGCAGTCCCCAGGAGGGCTACTATGGCTACACCTTC
clone size: NA
V gene: TRBV28
J gene: TRBJ1-2
D gene: NA

CDR3 protein: CASRLGQLSGNTIYF
CDR3 DNA: TGTGCCAGCAGACTGGGACAGCTCTCTGGAAACACCATATATTTT
clone size: once
V gene: TRBV28
J gene: TRBJ1-3
D gene: TRBD1

CDR3 protein: CASGSSSDTQYF
CDR3 DNA: TGTGCTAGTGGTTCGTCGTCAGATACGCAGTATTTT
clone size: NA
V gene: TRBV12-5
J gene: TRBJ2-3
D gene: NA

CDR3 protein: CASSFQTGNDEQFF
CDR3 DNA: TGCGCCAGCAGCTTTCAGACTGGCAACGATGAGCAGTTCTTC
clone size: once
V gene: TRBV5-1
J gene: TRBJ2-1
D gene: NA

CDR3 protein: CAISAVQGAEAFF
CDR3 DNA: TGTGCCATCAGTGCCGTACAAGGAGCTGAAGCTTTCTTT
clone size: NA
V gene: TRBV10-3
J gene: TRBJ1-1
D gene: NA

CDR3 protein: CASRSGGVLHNEQFF
CDR3 DNA: TGTGCCAGCAGGTCGGGGGGGGTACTTCACAATGAGCAGTTCTTC
clone size: NA
V gene: TRBV6-5
J gene: TRBJ2-1
D gene: TRBD2

CDR3 protein: CASSSTVNTEAFF
CDR3 DNA: TGCGCCAGCAGCTCTACAGTGAACACTGAAGCTTTCTTT
clone size: NA
V gene: TRBV5-1
J gene: TRBJ1-1
D gene: NA